The clone carrying this TCR beta chain turned up a few times. The data were obtained in a study of blood T cell repertoires in COVID-19. About the study: Samples representing acute and convalescent COVID-19 were sourced from the United States, Italy and Spain. Sample material is recorded as cDNA or gDNA derived from T cells, B-cell-depleted T cells, or PBMCs.

In the source study's methods: It was from reference gene primer amplification that nucleated cell counts were estimated. Libraries were prepared by immunoSEQ multiplex PCR; TCRdb keeps only in-frame clonotypes and omits some of them. V, J and clone size reflect that table, while D and trimming were determined from the DNA. Of around 97,000 clones in the sample, approximately 80% were seen once. This TCR came from a man in his 70s with acute or convalescent COVID-19. Sequencing input: peripheral blood.

In DNA form, the CDR3 reads TGTGCCACCAGCTACCCTGGGGGCTTGAGCGGGGGCCGCACAGATACGCAGTATTTT. The encoded protein is CATSYPGGLSGGRTDTQYF. The gene calls are TRBV15 and TRBJ2-3, with 8 bases fitting TRBD2. The CDR3 sequence is 19 residues long. Germline values: CDR1 LNHNV, CDR2 YYDKDF (reference sequence). Unmatched junction bases numbered 17, after V lost 5 bases and J lost 1 base.